This record concerns one TCR beta chain sequence. Antigen: not known. The V and J ends lost 6 bases and 7 bases, in that order; junction bases with no gene match: 9. The V gene's germline CDR1 is DFQATT and CDR2 SNEGSKA (reference sequence). The CDR3 totals 15 residues. This entry is derived from a study of vaccination and CD4 T cells after COVID-19. Treatment indicated: roughly 10-day PBMC culture with coronavirus spike peptide pools or control peptides (ViraFEST assay). Having spent 10 to 11 days in culture, CD4+ T cells were then isolated by negative selection. Sequencing of DNA taken from cultured CD4+ T cells relied on the Oncomine TCR Beta short-read assay. DNA came from CD4+ T cells after culture. Via MiXCR, TCRdb re-called the PCR reads, giving one row per CDR3 protein. The sample has 3,700 or so distinct CDR3 sequences, 15% seen once; the top ten hold approximately 20%.

Sequencing was carried out using CD4+ T cells from blood, cultured in vitro. The receptor was isolated from a human donor who had recovered from COVID-19. J is TRBJ2-2 and V is TRBV20-1, with 12 nucleotides matching TRBD2. CDR3 DNA: TGCAGTGCCCCGTCTAGCGGGGGGGCGGGCGGGGAGCTGTTTTTT. Protein: CSAPSSGGAGGELFF.